Shown below are 8 T cell receptor beta chains from a single sample sequenced in a study of blood T cells in healthy people across ages. A second PCR of 7 to 11 cycles used a sample-barcoded 5' primer and a J-beta primer mix. TCRdb recomputed calls from the 5' RACE reads with MiXCR, one row per CDR3 protein. The table shows under 800,000 distinct CDR3 sequences, with 20% to 25% occurring only once. Sequencing input: blood. Receptors originate from a man in his 70s in good health.

The chain combines TRBV10-3 with TRBJ2-2; 9 bases map to TRBD2. Germline V gene data show CDR1 as ENHRY and CDR2 as SYGVKD. The junction had 7 bases not matched to a gene; V was cut back by 7 bases and J by 7 bases. This CDR3 region has 14 residues. The CDR3 coding sequence is TGTGCCATCAACGTAGCGGGAGAGGTCGGGGAGCTGTTTTTT. Protein sequence: CAINVAGEVGELFF.

This clonotype has more than one count but fewer than ten. The chain links TRBV12-3 or TRBV12-4 to TRBJ2-7; TRBD1 matches at 7 bases. The V segment lost 8 bases and the J segment 4 bases; nucleotides outside the gene matches: 2. The CDR3 is made up of 11 amino acids. CDR3 protein: CASGDRYEQYF. In nucleotides, the CDR3 is TGTGCCAGCGGGGACAGATACGAGCAGTACTTC.

The CDR3 DNA reads as TGTGCCATCGGGGACAGGGGGAACCAAGAGACCCAGTACTTC. It encodes CAIGDRGNQETQYF. The chain recombines TRBV10-3 with TRBJ2-5; TRBD1 matches 11 bases. Germline trimming cut 8 bases from V and 0 bases from J; bases unmatched to any gene: 2. CDR3 length: 14 residues. Germline assignment: CDR1 ENHRY and CDR2 SYGVKD.

This clonotype was counted only a few times. J is TRBJ1-1 and V is TRBV20-1, with a tentative D call TRBD1 (5 bases). CDR3 length equals 14 residues. Trimming removed 0 bases from V and 3 bases from J, with 11 bases in between. Germline V gives CDR1 DFQATT, CDR2 SNEGSKA (reference sequence). The CDR3 here is CSAREGGKDTEAFF. The CDR3 bases are TGCAGTGCTAGAGAGGGGGGTAAGGACACTGAAGCTTTCTTT.

This clonotype was seen many times. The chain recombines TRBV28 with TRBJ1-4; D perhaps matches TRBD1 (5 bases). V lost 4 bases to trimming and J lost 6 bases, with 12 bases between them. The CDR3 loop spans 14 amino acids. Germline loops: CDR1 MDHEN, CDR2 SYDVKM. For the CDR3, the DNA is TGTGCCAGCAGTTCCGGGGGGAACTATGAAAAACTGTTTTTT. This sequence encodes CASSSGGNYEKLFF.

This clonotype was recorded a few times. The gene calls are TRBV20-1 and TRBJ2-1; D might be TRBD2 (7 bases). Germline CDR1 is DFQATT and CDR2 is SNEGSKA (reference sequence). This CDR3 is built from 14 residues. Trimming stripped 5 bases from V and 7 bases from J, with 18 bases between. CDR3 sequence reads: CSASGEGQGNEQFF. The CDR3 coding sequence is TGCAGTGCTTCGGGGGAGGGCCAGGGGAATGAGCAGTTCTTC.

This clonotype was counted ten times or more. V and J are TRBV5-1 and TRBJ2-1; the match to TRBD2 covers 14 bases. The CDR3 runs to 15 residues. Per germline, CDR1 SGHRS and CDR2 YFSETQ. J gave up 6 bases and V 3 bases, and 2 bases lay outside the gene matches. This chain's CDR3 is CASSSGTSGSNEQFF. The DNA of the CDR3 is TGCGCCAGCAGCTCGGGGACTAGCGGGAGCAATGAGCAGTTCTTC.

There are a few counts of this clonotype. The V gene is TRBV3-1, the J gene TRBJ2-5; possible D gene TRBD1, 5 bases. Germline lookup yields CDR1 LGHDT and CDR2 YNNKEL (reference sequence). V was clipped by 4 bases and J by 12 bases, with 12 bases between them. The CDR3 consists of 11 residues. This chain's CDR3 is CASSRGPREYF. The CDR3 DNA is TGTGCCAGCAGCCGGGGCCCCAGGGAGTACTTC.